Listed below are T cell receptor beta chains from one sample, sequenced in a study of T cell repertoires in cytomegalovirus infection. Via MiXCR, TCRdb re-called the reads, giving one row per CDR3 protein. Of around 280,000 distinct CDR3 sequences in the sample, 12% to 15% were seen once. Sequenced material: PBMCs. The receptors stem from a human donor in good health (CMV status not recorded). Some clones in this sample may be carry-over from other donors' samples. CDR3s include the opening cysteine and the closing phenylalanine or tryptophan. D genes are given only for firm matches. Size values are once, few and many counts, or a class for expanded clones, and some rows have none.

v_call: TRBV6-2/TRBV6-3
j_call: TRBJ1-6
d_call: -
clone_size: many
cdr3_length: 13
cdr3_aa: CASSSTTNSPLHF
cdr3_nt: TGTGCCAGCAGCTCGACGACAAATTCACCCCTCCACTTT

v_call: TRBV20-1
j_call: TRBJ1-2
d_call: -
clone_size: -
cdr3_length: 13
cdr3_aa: CSALNGSFYGYTF
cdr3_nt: TGCAGTGCTTTGAACGGCAGCTTCTATGGCTACACCTTC

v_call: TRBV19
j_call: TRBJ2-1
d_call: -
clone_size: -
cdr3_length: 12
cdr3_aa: CASIGGKDEQFF
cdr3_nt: TGTGCCAGTATTGGGGGGAAAGATGAGCAGTTCTTC

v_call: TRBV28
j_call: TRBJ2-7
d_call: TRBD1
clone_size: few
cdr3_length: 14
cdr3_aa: CASSFWDRVHEQYF
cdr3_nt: TGTGCCAGCAGTTTTTGGGACAGGGTTCACGAGCAGTACTTC

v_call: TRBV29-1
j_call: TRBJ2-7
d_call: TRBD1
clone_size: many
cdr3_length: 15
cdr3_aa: CSALNTGDRAYEQYF
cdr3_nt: TGCAGCGCCTTGAACACGGGTGACAGGGCTTACGAGCAGTACTTC

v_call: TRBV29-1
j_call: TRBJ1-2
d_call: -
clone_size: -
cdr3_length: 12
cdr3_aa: CSAVGHHYGYTF
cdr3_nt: TGCAGCGCTGTGGGACATCACTATGGCTACACCTTC

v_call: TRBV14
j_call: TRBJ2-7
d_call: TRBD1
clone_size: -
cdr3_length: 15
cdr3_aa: CASSQATGGMYEQYF
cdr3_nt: TGTGCCAGCAGCCAAGCCACAGGGGGCATGTACGAGCAGTACTTC

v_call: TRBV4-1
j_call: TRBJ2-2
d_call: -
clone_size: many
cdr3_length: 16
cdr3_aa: CASSQDAGLETGELFF
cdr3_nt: TGCGCCAGCAGCCAAGATGCAGGGCTGGAAACCGGGGAGCTGTTTTTT

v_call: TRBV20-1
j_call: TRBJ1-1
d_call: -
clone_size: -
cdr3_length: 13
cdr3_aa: CSARVPANIEAFF
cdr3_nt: TGCAGTGCTAGAGTTCCGGCGAACATTGAAGCTTTCTTT

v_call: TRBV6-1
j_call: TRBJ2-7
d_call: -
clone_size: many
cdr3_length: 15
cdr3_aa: CASSEAPGSNYEQYF
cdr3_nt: TGTGCCAGCAGTGAAGCGCCGGGATCGAATTACGAGCAGTACTTC

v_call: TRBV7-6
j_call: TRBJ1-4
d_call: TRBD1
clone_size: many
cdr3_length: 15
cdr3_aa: CASSSKGGLNEKLFF
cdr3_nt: TGTGCCAGCAGCTCAAAAGGGGGCCTAAATGAAAAACTGTTTTTT

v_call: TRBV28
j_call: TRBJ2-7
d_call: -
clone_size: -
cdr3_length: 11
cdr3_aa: CASLSRYEQYF
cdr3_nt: TGTGCCAGCCTAAGCCGCTACGAGCAGTACTTC

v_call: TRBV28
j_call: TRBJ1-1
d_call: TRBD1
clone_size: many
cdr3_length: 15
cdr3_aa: CASSSRQGRRTEAFF
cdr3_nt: TGTGCCAGCAGTTCTCGACAGGGGCGAAGGACTGAAGCTTTCTTT

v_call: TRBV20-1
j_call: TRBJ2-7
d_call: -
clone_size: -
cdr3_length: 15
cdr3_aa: CSARGWGTRSYEQYF
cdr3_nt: TGCAGTGCCCGGGGTTGGGGGACTCGCTCCTACGAGCAGTACTTC

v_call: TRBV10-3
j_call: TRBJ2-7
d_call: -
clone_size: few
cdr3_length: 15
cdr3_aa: CAISPSSDQGYEQYF
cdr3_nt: TGTGCCATCAGTCCCTCTAGTGACCAGGGCTACGAGCAGTACTTC

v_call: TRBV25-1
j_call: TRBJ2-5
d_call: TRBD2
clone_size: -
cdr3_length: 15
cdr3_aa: CASSESGGMQETQYF
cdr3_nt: TGTGCCAGCAGTGAATCGGGGGGGATGCAAGAGACCCAGTACTTC

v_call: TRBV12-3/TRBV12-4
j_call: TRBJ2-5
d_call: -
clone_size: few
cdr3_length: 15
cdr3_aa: CASSPGTALQETQYF
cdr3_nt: TGTGCCAGCAGCCCTGGGACCGCTCTCCAAGAGACCCAGTACTTC

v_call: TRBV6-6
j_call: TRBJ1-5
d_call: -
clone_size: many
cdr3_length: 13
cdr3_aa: CASRPGDNQPQHF
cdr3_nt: TGTGCCAGTAGGCCAGGAGACAATCAGCCCCAGCATTTT

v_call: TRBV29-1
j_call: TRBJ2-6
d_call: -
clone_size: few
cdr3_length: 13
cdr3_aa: CSVWTSGANVLTF
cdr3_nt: TGCAGCGTTTGGACCTCTGGGGCCAACGTCCTGACTTTC

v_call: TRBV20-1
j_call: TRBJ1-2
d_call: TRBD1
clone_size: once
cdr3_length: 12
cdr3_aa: CSARGQNYGYTF
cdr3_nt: TGCAGTGCTAGGGGACAGAACTATGGCTACACCTTC

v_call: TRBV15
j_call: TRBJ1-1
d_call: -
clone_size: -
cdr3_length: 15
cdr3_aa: CATSRDRAKNTEAFF
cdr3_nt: TGTGCCACCAGCAGAGATCGGGCCAAGAACACTGAAGCTTTCTTT

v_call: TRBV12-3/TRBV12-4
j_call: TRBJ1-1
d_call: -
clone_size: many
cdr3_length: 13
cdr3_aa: CASSLRQDTEAFF
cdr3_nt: TGTGCCAGCAGCCTTAGACAGGACACTGAAGCTTTCTTT

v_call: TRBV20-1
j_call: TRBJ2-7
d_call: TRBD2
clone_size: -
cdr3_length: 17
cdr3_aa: CSARDRGGGGNSYEQYF
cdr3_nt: TGCAGTGCTAGAGATCGCGGGGGGGGGGGGAACTCCTACGAGCAGTACTTC

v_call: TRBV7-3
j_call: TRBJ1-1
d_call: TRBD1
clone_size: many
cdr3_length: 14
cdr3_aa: CASSQGGMNTEAFF
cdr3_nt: TGTGCCAGCAGCCAGGGGGGGATGAACACTGAAGCTTTCTTT

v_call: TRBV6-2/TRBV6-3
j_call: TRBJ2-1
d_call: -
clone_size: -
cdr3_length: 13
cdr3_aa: CASRLLGYNEQFF
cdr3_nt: TGTGCCAGCAGGCTGCTAGGGTACAATGAGCAGTTCTTC

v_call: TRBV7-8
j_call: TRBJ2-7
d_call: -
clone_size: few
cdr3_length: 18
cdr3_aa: CASSLYVPGATSSYEQYF
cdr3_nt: TGTGCCAGCAGCTTATATGTTCCCGGGGCCACTAGCTCCTACGAGCAGTACTTC

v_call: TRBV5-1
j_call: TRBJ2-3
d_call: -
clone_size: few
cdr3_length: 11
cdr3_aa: CASSTTFTQYF
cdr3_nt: TGCGCCAGCAGCACTACCTTCACGCAGTATTTT

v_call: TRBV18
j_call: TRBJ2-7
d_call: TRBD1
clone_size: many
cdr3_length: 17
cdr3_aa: CASSPTRTGGGHYEQYF
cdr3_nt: TGTGCCAGCTCACCAACAAGGACAGGGGGCGGGCACTACGAGCAGTACTTC